The next 16 T cell receptor beta chains were all read from a single sample in a study of molecular identifiers for immune sequencing clone quantification. One entry per CDR3 protein, called by TCRdb with MiXCR from the PCR reads. Of 85,000 to 95,000 distinct CDR3 sequences in the sample, 15% to 20% were seen once. Sequencing input: naive CD8+ T cells from blood, with Jurkat cell RNA spiked in. Stated subset: FACS-sorted CD8+CD4-CCR7+CD45RA+ naive T cells. Receptor source: a human donor in good health. Some libraries in this study had Jurkat cell RNA spiked in.

The sample holds many counts of this clonotype. The chain has TRBV29-1 and TRBJ2-3; a weak D match, TRBD2 (5 bases). V was pared by 4 bases and J by 2 bases, with 16 bases between. CDR1 and CDR2 from the germline V gene are SQVTM and ANQGSEA. The CDR3 extends over 15 amino acids. In nucleotides, the CDR3 is TGCAGCGTTGTCGGAGCGGAACTTACCACAGATACGCAGTATTTT. Translated: CSVVGAELTTDTQYF.

This clonotype was picked up many times. V and J are TRBV12-3 or TRBV12-4 and TRBJ2-7, with D tentatively TRBD2 (5 bases). V lost 5 bases, J lost 5 bases, and 16 bases lay in between. The CDR3 contains 14 residues. This CDR3 is CASSRQLVPDEQYF. In DNA, the CDR3 is TGTGCCAGCAGTCGACAACTAGTTCCGGACGAGCAGTACTTC.

This clonotype was recorded at least ten times. The gene calls are TRBV7-6 and TRBJ2-7, with D perhaps TRBD1 (5 bases). V lost 1 base, J lost 0 bases, and 10 bases lay in between. Germline values: CDR1 SGHVS, CDR2 FNYEAQ. The CDR3 covers 15 residues. Here the CDR3 reads CASSLVRGSSYEQYF. The DNA of the CDR3 is TGTGCCAGCAGCTTAGTAAGGGGTAGCTCCTACGAGCAGTACTTC.

As concerns this clonotype: A much larger clone is a single base away; this may be a read error. This chain uses TRBV12-3 or TRBV12-4 with TRBJ1-4, with D maybe TRBD1 (6 bases). V was cut by 6 bases and J by 12 bases, with 20 bases left in between. The CDR3 has 14 amino acids. CDR3 region: CASRGAWGGEELFF. The CDR3 DNA sequence: TGTGCCAGCAGGGGGGCGTGGGGTGGAGAAGAACTGTTTTTT.

This clonotype was seen repeatedly, ten times or more. V is TRBV4-3 and J is TRBJ2-2, with 7 nucleotides matching TRBD1. In germline, CDR1 is LGHNA, CDR2 YSLEER. Losses at the gene ends were 1 base for V and 2 bases for J; bases not matched to a gene: 1. This CDR3 contains 15 residues. The CDR3 coding sequence is TGCGCCAGCAGCCAAGGGACAGGAAACACCGGGGAGCTGTTTTTT. It specifies CASSQGTGNTGELFF.

In this sample, this clonotype turned up many times. This chain joins TRBV3-1 and TRBJ1-5; no firm D call. V was trimmed by 1 base and J by 2 bases, leaving 12 bases between them. The CDR3 contains 16 residues. Germline-derived CDR1 and CDR2 are LGHDT and YNNKEL (reference sequence). The CDR3 protein is CASSQGDRLGNQPQHF. The CDR3 DNA sequence: TGTGCCAGCAGCCAAGGAGACCGGCTAGGCAATCAGCCCCAGCATTTT.

In its sample, this clonotype was seen many times. The gene calls are TRBV6-5 and TRBJ2-1, with 7 bases aligning to TRBD2. Germline CDR1 is MNHEY and CDR2 is SVGAGI. CDR3 length equals 15 residues. V lost 5 bases and J lost 6; bases outside the gene matches: 10. Here the CDR3 DNA reads TGTGCCAGCAGTCTTTACCCGACTAGCTCCAATGAGCAGTTCTTC. This gives the protein CASSLYPTSSNEQFF.

The sample holds a few counts of this clonotype. The chain joins TRBV19 to TRBJ2-2, with D perhaps TRBD1 or TRBD2 (6 bases each). CDR1 and CDR2 (germline): LNHDA, SQIVND (reference sequence). The V end was cut by 7 bases, the J end by 3 bases, with 18 bases between. The CDR3 is 16 amino acids. CDR3 loop: CASTPSGGPDTGELFF. In nucleotides, the CDR3 is TGTGCCAGTACCCCTAGTGGGGGGCCGGACACCGGGGAGCTGTTTTTT.

This clonotype has ten or more counts. The chain employs TRBV19 and TRBJ1-5; 7 nucleotides match TRBD1. J was trimmed by 0 bases and V by 7 bases; bases with no gene match: 15. The length of the CDR3 is 18 residues. Germline CDR1 and CDR2: LNHDA and SQIVND (reference sequence). The CDR3 sequence is CASTGGKTGDYSNQPQHF. CDR3 nucleotide sequence: TGTGCCAGTACCGGGGGCAAAACAGGGGATTATAGCAATCAGCCCCAGCATTTT.

The CDR3 bases are TGCGCCAGCAGTCAAGTCGGCGGCGGGAGGGCCAAACGAACCTACGAGCAGTACTTC. The encoded protein is CASSQVGGGRAKRTYEQYF. The chain is built from TRBV23-1 and TRBJ2-7, with 9 bases matching TRBD2. TRBV23-1 is placed among ORFs of uncertain function. The CDR3 runs to 19 residues. Trimming cost V 2 bases and J 2 bases; bases outside gene matches: 16.

A word on this clonotype: A much more abundant neighbour one base away suggests this may be a read error. This chain links TRBV28 with TRBJ1-2; perhaps TRBD1 as D (5 bases). This CDR3 comprises 13 residues. V dropped 4 bases and J dropped 12 bases, with 18 bases sitting between them. Germline CDR1 is MDHEN and CDR2 is SYDVKM. The CDR3 loop reads CASSSLDLWGHTF. CDR3 DNA sequence: TGTGCCAGCAGTTCCCTTGACTTGTGGGGCCACACCTTC.

Notes on this clonotype: A much larger clonotype is one base distant, so this may be a read error. The gene calls are TRBV2 and TRBJ2-7; 7 positions agree with TRBD1. There are 14 residues in the CDR3. Germline CDR1 and CDR2: SNHLY and FYNNEI. In DNA, the CDR3 is TGTGCCACCAGTGAATCGACAGGGTACTACGAGCAGTACTTC. Translated: CATSESTGYYEQYF.

Regarding this clonotype: A much bigger clone sits one base away, suggesting this may be a read error. CDR3 residues: CASSQDLASSYKQYF. The CDR3 DNA reads TGTGCCAGCAGCCAAGATTTAGCGAGCTCCTACAAGCAGTACTTC. The genes are TRBV3-1 and TRBJ2-7; possibly TRBD2 for D (5 bases). This CDR3 is built from 15 residues. The V gene's germline CDR1 is LGHDT and CDR2 YNNKEL (reference sequence).

Points on this clonotype: A much more abundant neighbour one base away suggests this may be a read error. This chain uses TRBV11-2 with TRBJ2-5, with TRBD1 matching over 8 bases. From germline, CDR1 is SGHAT and CDR2 FQNNGV. CDR3 size: 13 residues. The CDR3 region has the DNA TGTGTCAGCAGCTCATACAGGGGGGAGACCCAGTACTTC. Protein product: CVSSSYRGETQYF.

This clonotype was seen at least ten times. This chain connects TRBV6-5 to TRBJ2-6; unclear D gene. The ends were cut back, 5 bases at V and 0 bases at J, with 5 bases in the middle. From germline, CDR1 is MNHEY and CDR2 SVGAGI. This CDR3 spans 14 amino acids. The CDR3 bases are TGTGCCAGCAGTCAGAACTCTGGGGCCAACGTCCTGACTTTC. The encoded protein is CASSQNSGANVLTF.

Remarks on this clonotype: It may be a read error: a sequence one base away is much more abundant. The rearrangement joins TRBV9 to TRBJ1-1; 7 bases map to TRBD1. Looked up from germline, CDR1 is SGDLS and CDR2 is YYNGEE. The CDR3 runs 15 residues. CDR3 sequence (DNA): TGTGCCAGCAGTGATGAGGGGGCGCCGGACACTGGAGCTTTCTTT. Translating gives CASSDEGAPDTGAFF.